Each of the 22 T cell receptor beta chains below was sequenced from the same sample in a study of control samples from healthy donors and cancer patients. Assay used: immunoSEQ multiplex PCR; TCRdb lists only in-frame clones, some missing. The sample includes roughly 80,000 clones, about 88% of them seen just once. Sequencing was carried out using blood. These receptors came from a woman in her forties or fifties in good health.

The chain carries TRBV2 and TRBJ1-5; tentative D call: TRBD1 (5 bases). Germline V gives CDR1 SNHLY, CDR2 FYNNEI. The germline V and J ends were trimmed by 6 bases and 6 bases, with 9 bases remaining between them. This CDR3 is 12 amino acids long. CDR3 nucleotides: TGTGCCAGCAGGGCAGACAGTCAGCCCCAGCATTTT. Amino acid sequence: CASRADSQPQHF.

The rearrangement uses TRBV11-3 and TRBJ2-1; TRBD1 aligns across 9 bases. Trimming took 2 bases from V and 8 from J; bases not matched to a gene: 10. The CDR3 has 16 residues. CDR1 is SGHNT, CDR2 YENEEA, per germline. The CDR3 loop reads CASSLFSGTGFYEQFF. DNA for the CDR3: TGTGCCAGCAGCTTATTTTCCGGGACAGGGTTCTATGAGCAGTTCTTC.

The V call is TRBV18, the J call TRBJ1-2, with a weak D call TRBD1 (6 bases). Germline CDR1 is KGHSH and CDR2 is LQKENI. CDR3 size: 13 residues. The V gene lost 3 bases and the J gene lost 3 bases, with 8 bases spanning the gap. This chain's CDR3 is CASSPGQYYGYTF. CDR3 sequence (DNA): TGTGCCAGCTCACCCGGACAGTACTATGGCTACACCTTC. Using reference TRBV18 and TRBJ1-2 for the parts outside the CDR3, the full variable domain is NAGVMQNPRHLVRRRGQEARLRCSPMKGHSHVYWYRQLPEEGLKFMVYLQKENIIDESGMPKERFSAEFPKEGPSILRIQQVVRGDSAAYFCASSPGQYYGYTFGSGTRLTVV.

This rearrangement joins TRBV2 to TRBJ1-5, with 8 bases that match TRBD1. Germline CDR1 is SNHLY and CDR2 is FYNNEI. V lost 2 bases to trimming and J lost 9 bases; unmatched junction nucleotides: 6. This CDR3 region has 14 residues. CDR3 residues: CASSELDREWPQHF. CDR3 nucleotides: TGTGCCAGCAGTGAACTGGACAGGGAATGGCCCCAGCATTTT.

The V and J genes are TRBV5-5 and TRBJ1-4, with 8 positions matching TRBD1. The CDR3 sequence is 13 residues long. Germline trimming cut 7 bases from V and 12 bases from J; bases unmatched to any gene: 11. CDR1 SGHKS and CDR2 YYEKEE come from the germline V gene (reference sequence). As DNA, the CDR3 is TGTGCCAGCCACGGACAGGGTTATTTCGAACTGTTTTTT. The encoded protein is CASHGQGYFELFF. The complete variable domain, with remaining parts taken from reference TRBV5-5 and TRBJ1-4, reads DAGVTQSPTHLIKTRGQQVTLRCSPISGHKSVSWYQQVLGQGPQFIFQYYEKEERGRGNFPDRFSARQFPNYSSELNVNALLLGDSALYLCASHGQGYFELFFGSGTQLSVL.

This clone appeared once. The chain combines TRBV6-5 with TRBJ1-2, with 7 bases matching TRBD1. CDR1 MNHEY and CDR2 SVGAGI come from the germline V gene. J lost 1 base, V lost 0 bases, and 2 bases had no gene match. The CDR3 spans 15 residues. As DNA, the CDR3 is TGTGCCAGCAGTTACTCGGGACAGAATAACTATGGCTACACCTTC. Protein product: CASSYSGQNNYGYTF.

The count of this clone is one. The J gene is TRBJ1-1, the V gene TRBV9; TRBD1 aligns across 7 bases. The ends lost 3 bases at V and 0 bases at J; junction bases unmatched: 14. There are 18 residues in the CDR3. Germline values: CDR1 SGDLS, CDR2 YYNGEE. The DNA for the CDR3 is TGTGCCAGCAGCGGTAGTGTCTCGGGACAGATGATGAACACTGAAGCTTTCTTT. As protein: CASSGSVSGQMMNTEAFF.

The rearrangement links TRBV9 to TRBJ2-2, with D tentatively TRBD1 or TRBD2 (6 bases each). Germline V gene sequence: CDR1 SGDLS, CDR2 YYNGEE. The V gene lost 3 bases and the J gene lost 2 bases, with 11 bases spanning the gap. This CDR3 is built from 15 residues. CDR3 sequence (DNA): TGTGCCAGCAGCGGCGGGGACATTAACACCGGGGAGCTGTTTTTT. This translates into CASSGGDINTGELFF.

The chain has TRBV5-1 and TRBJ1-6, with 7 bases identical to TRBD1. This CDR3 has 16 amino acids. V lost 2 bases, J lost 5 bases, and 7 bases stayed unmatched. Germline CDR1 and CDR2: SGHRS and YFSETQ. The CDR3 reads CASSFNRGKDNSPLHF. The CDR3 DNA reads TGCGCCAGCAGCTTCAACAGGGGAAAAGATAATTCACCCCTCCACTTT.

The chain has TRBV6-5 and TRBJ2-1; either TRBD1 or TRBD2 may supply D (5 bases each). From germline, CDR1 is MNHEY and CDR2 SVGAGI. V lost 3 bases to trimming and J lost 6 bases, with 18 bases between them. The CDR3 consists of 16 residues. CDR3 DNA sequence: TGTGCCAGCAGTTATGGGGCAGCCGATGGGGGCAATGAGCAGTTCTTC. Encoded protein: CASSYGAADGGNEQFF.

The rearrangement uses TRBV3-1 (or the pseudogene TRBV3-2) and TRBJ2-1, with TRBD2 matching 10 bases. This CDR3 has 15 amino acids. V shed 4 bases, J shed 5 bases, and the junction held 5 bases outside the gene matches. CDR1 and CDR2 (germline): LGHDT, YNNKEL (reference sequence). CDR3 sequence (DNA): TGTGCCAGCAGCCCCATAGCGGGGGGTAACAATGAGCAGTTCTTC. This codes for CASSPIAGGNNEQFF.

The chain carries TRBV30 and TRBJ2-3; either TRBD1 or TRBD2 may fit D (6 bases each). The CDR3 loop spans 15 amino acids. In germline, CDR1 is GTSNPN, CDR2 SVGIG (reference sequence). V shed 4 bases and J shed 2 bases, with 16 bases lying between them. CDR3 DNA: TGTGCCTGGAACCGGAGGGGGGCCACCACAGATACGCAGTATTTT. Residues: CAWNRRGATTDTQYF.

CDR3: CASSIRGGYNEQFF. The CDR3 DNA reads as TGTGCCAGTAGTATCCGCGGGGGTTACAATGAGCAGTTCTTC. The chain joins TRBV19 to TRBJ2-1; 7 positions match TRBD2. With V trimmed by 3 bases and J by 4 bases, 3 bases remained unmatched. This CDR3 spans 14 amino acids. Germline V gene data show CDR1 as LNHDA and CDR2 as SQIVND (reference sequence).

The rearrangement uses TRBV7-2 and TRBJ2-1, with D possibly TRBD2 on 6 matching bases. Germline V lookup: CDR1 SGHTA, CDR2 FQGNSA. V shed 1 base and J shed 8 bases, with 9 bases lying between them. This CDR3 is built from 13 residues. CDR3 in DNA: TGTGCCAGCAGCTTAGACGGGACTTATGAGCAGTTCTTC. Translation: CASSLDGTYEQFF.

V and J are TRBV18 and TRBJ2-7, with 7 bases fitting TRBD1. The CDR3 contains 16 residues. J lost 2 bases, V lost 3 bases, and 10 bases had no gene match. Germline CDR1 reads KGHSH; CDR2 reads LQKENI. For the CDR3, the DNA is TGTGCCAGCTCACCCTCCGGGACAGTCTTAGCCTACGAGCAGTACTTC. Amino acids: CASSPSGTVLAYEQYF. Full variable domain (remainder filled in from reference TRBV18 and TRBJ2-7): NAGVMQNPRHLVRRRGQEARLRCSPMKGHSHVYWYRQLPEEGLKFMVYLQKENIIDESGMPKERFSAEFPKEGPSILRIQQVVRGDSAAYFCASSPSGTVLAYEQYFGPGTRLTVT.

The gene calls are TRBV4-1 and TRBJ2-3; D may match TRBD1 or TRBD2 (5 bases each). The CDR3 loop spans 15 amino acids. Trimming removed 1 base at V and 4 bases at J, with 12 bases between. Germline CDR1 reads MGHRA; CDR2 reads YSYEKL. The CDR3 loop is CASSQGDLRADTQYF. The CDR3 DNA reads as TGCGCCAGCAGCCAAGGGGACCTGCGGGCAGATACGCAGTATTTT.

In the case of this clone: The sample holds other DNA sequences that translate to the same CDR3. The CDR3 loop reads CASRPGFYLTDTQYF. The CDR3, as DNA: TGTGCCAGTAGGCCAGGGTTCTACCTCACAGATACGCAGTATTTT. The rearrangement links TRBV5-8 to TRBJ2-3, with D possibly TRBD1 on 5 matching bases. The V end lost 8 bases, the J end lost 2 bases, and 18 bases lay between the germline ends. Germline CDR1 and CDR2: SGHTS and YDEGEE. This CDR3 has 15 residues.

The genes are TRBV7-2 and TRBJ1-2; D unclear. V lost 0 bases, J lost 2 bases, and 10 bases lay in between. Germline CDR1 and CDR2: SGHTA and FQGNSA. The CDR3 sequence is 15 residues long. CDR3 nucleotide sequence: TGTGCCAGCAGCTTAGCGCCGGGAGGAAACTATGGCTACACCTTC. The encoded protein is CASSLAPGGNYGYTF.

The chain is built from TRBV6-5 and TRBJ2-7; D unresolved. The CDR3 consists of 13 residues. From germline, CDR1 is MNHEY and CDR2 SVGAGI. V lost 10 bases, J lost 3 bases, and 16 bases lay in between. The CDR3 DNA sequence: TGTGCCATAACTTCTGCGAGCCACTACGAGCAGTACTTC. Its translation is CAITSASHYEQYF.

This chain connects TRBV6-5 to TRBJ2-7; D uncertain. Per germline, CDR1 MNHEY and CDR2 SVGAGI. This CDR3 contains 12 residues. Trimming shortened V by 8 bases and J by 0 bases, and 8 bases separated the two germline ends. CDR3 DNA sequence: TGTGCCAGCGAAGGATACTCCTACGAGCAGTACTTC. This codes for CASEGYSYEQYF.

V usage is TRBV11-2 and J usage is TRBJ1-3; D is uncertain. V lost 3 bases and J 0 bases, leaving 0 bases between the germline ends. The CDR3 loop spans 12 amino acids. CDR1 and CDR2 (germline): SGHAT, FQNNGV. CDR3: CASSFSGNTIYF. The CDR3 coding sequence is TGTGCCAGCAGCTTCTCTGGAAACACCATATATTTT.

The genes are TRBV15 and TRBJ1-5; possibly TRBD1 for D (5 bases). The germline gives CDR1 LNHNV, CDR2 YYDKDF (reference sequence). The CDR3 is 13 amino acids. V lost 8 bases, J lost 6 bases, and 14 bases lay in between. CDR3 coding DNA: TGTGCCACCCGGGACCCCGGTCTTCAGCCCCAGCATTTT. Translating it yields CATRDPGLQPQHF. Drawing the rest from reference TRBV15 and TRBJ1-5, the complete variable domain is DAMVIQNPRYQVTQFGKPVTLSCSQTLNHNVMYWYQQKSSQAPKLLFHYYDKDFNNEADTPDNFQSRRPNTSFCFLDIRSPGLGDTAMYLCATRDPGLQPQHFGDGTRLSIL.